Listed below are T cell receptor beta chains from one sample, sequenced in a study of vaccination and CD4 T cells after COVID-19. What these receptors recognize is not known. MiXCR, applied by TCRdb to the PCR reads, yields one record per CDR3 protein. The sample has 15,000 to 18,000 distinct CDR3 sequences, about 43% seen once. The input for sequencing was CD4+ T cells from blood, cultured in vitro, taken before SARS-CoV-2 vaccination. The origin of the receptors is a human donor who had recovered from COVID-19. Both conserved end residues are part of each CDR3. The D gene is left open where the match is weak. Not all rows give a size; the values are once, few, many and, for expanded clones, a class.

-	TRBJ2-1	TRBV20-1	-	CSANDRDNEQFF	TGCAGTGCCAACGATAGGGACAATGAGCAGTTCTTC
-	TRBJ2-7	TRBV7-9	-	CASGEKRAGSLTPEQYF	TGTGCCAGCGGGGAAAAGAGGGCGGGATCTCTTACGCCAGAGCAGTACTTC
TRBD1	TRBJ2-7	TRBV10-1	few	CASSDRVEQYF	TGCGCCAGCTCGGACAGGGTCGAGCAGTACTTC
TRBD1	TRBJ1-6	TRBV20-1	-	CSARSGQGVSPLHF	TGCAGTGCTAGATCGGGACAGGGGGTCTCACCCCTCCACTTT
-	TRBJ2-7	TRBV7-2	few	CATRSGGLNEQYF	TGTGCCACTCGCTCCGGAGGGCTGAACGAGCAGTACTTC
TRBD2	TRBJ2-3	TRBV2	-	CASSVSGYSTDTQYF	TGTGCCAGCAGTGTTAGCGGGTATAGCACAGATACGCAGTATTTT
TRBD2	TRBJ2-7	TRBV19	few	CASSMAGEAYDEQYF	TGTGCCAGTAGTATGGCGGGAGAGGCTTATGACGAGCAGTACTTC
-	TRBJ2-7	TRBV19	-	CASKSSGVGFGEQYF	TGTGCCAGTAAATCGTCGGGAGTCGGTTTTGGCGAGCAGTACTTC
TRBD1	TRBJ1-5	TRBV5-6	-	CASSLSSSRLGGRGHQPQHF	TGTGCCAGCAGCTTGTCCTCAAGTCGGCTTGGTGGCAGGGGGCACCAGCCCCAGCATTTT
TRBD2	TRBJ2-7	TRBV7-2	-	CASSLAAGSTSGAYEQYF	TGTGCCAGCAGCTTGGCGGCAGGGTCTACTAGCGGGGCCTACGAGCAGTACTTC
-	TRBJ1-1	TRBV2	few	CASSGWRGLEAFF	TGTGCCAGCAGTGGTTGGAGGGGCCTTGAAGCTTTCTTT
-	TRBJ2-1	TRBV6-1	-	CASSLSSAAYNEQFF	TGTGCCAGCAGCCTCTCTAGCGCCGCCTACAATGAGCAGTTCTTC
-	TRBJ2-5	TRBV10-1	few	CAPRDGIETQYF	TGCGCCCCAAGGGACGGGATTGAGACCCAGTACTTC
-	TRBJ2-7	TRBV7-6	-	CASSFRWGRDYEQYF	TGTGCCAGCAGCTTTCGCTGGGGCAGGGATTACGAGCAGTACTTC
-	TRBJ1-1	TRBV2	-	CASKRTVEAFF	TGTGCCAGCAAACGGACGGTTGAAGCTTTCTTT
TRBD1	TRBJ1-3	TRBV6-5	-	CASSYGQDGNTIYF	TGTGCCAGCAGTTACGGACAGGATGGAAACACCATATATTTT
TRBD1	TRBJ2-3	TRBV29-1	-	CSVGRLPDRGGTDTQYF	TGCAGCGTTGGCCGGTTACCGGACAGGGGGGGCACAGATACGCAGTATTTT
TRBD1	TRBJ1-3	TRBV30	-	CAVGQGRNTIYF	TGTGCCGTAGGACAGGGAAGAAACACCATATATTTT
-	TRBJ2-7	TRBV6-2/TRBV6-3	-	CASRPQGDRLNYEQYF	TGTGCCAGCAGACCCCAGGGAGACAGGCTAAACTACGAGCAGTACTTC
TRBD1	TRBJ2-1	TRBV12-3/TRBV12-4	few	CASSLQGAFNEQFF	TGTGCCAGCAGTTTACAGGGGGCCTTCAATGAGCAGTTCTTC
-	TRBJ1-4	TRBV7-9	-	CASSSDVLKLFF	TGTGCCAGCAGCTCAGACGTCTTAAAACTGTTTTTT
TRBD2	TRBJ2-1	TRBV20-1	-	CSALGLAGGNEQFF	TGCAGTGCTCTCGGACTAGCGGGAGGAAATGAGCAGTTCTTC
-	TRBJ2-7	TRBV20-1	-	CSARMGGDEQYF	TGCAGTGCTAGAATGGGGGGTGACGAGCAGTACTTC
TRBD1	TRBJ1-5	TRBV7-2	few	CASSSESGTGRGQPQHF	TGTGCCAGCAGCTCCGAATCCGGGACAGGTAGGGGTCAGCCCCAGCATTTT
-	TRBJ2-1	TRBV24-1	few	CATSENSGTVNNEQFF	TGTGCCACCAGTGAGAATTCCGGGACTGTTAACAATGAGCAGTTCTTC
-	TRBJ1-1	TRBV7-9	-	CASRPDSEAFF	TGTGCCAGCAGGCCGGACAGTGAAGCTTTCTTT
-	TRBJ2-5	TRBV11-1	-	CASSFQYQETQYF	TGTGCCAGCAGCTTTCAGTACCAAGAGACCCAGTACTTC
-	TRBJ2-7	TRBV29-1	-	CSVEDRFYEQYF	TGCAGCGTTGAAGACAGATTCTACGAGCAGTACTTC
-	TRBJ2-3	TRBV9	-	CASSAHGQFSTDTQYF	TGTGCCAGCAGCGCCCACGGACAGTTTAGCACAGATACGCAGTATTTT
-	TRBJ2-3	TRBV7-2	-	CASRISGDTQYF	TGTGCCAGCAGGATTAGCGGCGATACGCAGTATTTT
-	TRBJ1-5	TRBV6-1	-	CASSPGGVSNQPQHF	TGTGCCAGCAGTCCCGGAGGTGTAAGCAATCAGCCCCAGCATTTT
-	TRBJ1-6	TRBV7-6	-	CASGLARRGGYSPLHF	TGTGCCAGCGGCTTAGCGAGGCGGGGCGGGTATTCACCCCTCCACTTT
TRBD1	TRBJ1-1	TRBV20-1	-	CSARDSLNTEAFF	TGCAGTGCGAGGGACAGCTTAAACACTGAAGCTTTCTTT
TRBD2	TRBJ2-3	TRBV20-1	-	CSARPSGRADRGTDTQYF	TGCAGTGCTAGGCCTAGCGGGAGGGCCGATCGAGGCACAGATACGCAGTATTTT
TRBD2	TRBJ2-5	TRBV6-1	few	CASKPGGVTQETQYF	TGTGCCAGCAAGCCGGGGGGGGTGACTCAAGAGACCCAGTACTTC
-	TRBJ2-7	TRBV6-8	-	CASSPYTYPNYEQYF	TGTGCCAGCAGTCCCTACACCTATCCCAACTACGAGCAGTACTTC
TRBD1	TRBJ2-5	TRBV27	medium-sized	CASSRGYQETQYF	TGTGCCAGCAGCAGGGGGTACCAAGAGACCCAGTACTTC
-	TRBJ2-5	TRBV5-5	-	CASSSRLVGLPGEETQYF	TGTGCCAGCAGTTCACGACTAGTTGGCCTCCCTGGGGAAGAGACCCAGTACTTC
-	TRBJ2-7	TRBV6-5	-	CASSYLAQGSYEQYF	TGTGCCAGCAGTTACTTGGCCCAGGGCTCCTACGAGCAGTACTTC
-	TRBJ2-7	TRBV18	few	CASSPPSAREQYF	TGTGCCAGCTCACCCCCGTCAGCTCGCGAGCAGTACTTC
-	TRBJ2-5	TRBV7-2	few	CASSLGITRQETQYF	TGTGCCAGCAGCTTAGGGATTACAAGGCAAGAGACCCAGTACTTC
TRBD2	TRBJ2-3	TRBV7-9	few	CASSLELAGPDTQYF	TGTGCCAGCAGCTTAGAACTAGCGGGGCCAGATACGCAGTATTTT
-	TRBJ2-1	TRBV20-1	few	CSARDVGEGSYNEQFF	TGCAGTGCTAGAGACGTAGGGGAAGGGTCCTACAATGAGCAGTTCTTC
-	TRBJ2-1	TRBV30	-	CAWSVRGLEQFF	TGTGCCTGGAGTGTGAGGGGTTTGGAGCAGTTCTTC
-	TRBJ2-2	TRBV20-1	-	CSAKGSSATGELFF	TGCAGTGCTAAGGGGAGCAGTGCCACCGGGGAGCTGTTTTTT
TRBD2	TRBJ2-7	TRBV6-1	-	CASSKTGGAILYEQYF	TGTGCCAGCAGCAAAACGGGGGGGGCAATCCTCTACGAGCAGTACTTC
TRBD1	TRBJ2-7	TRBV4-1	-	CASSHHGQGADEQYF	TGCGCCAGCAGCCACCACGGACAGGGGGCGGATGAGCAGTACTTC
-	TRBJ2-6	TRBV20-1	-	CSSGRESSGANVLTF	TGCAGTAGCGGCCGAGAGAGCTCTGGGGCCAACGTCCTGACTTTC
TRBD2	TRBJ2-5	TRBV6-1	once	CASSQRLAGDETQYF	TGTGCCAGCAGTCAGCGGCTAGCGGGGGATGAGACCCAGTACTTC
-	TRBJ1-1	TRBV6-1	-	CASCGQGLGTEAFF	TGTGCCAGCTGCGGACAAGGTTTAGGGACTGAAGCTTTCTTT
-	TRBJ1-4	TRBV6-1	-	CASSEEQGWRKLFF	TGTGCCAGCAGTGAAGAGCAGGGATGGAGGAAACTGTTTTTT
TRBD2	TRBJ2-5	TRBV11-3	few	CASSSRSGSYETQYF	TGTGCCAGCAGCTCTAGGAGCGGGAGTTATGAGACCCAGTACTTC
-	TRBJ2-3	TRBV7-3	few	CASSSRDTQYF	TGTGCCAGCAGCTCCCGTGATACGCAGTATTTT
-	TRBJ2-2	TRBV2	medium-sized	CASRMLGLTGELFF	TGTGCCAGCCGTATGTTGGGCCTGACCGGGGAGCTGTTTTTT
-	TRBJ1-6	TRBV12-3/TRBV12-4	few	CASSFGKGHSPLHF	TGTGCCAGCAGTTTTGGAAAAGGGCATTCACCCCTCCACTTT
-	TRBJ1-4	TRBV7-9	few	CASSLMGEKLFF	TGTGCCAGCAGCTTAATGGGGGAAAAACTGTTTTTT
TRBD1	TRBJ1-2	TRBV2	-	CASSLTGQGNYGYTF	TGTGCCAGCAGTCTGACGGGACAGGGAAACTATGGCTACACCTTC
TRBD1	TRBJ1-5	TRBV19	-	CASSDRGNDGNQPQHF	TGTGCCAGTAGTGACAGGGGGAACGACGGCAATCAGCCCCAGCATTTT
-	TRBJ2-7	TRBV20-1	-	CSAERRDSPYEQYF	TGCAGTGCCGAACGCCGGGACTCCCCCTACGAGCAGTACTTC